This T cell receptor beta chain is from a study of blood T cell repertoires in COVID-19 (dated by TCRdb to 2019 to 2021). A note on the overall study: Collaborator samples came from the United States, Italy and Spain and covered acute and convalescent phases of COVID-19. The dataset comprised deeply sampled blood TCRbeta repertoires from subjects exposed to, actively infected with, or recovered from COVID-19. The repertoires were released in a freely available public database meant as a resource for research on the immune response to SARS-CoV-2. Sample metadata almost always included a de-identified subject ID, COVID-19 status, age in years and sex. Where HLA class I and class II types were available, the types were taken from metadata supplied by the sample provider, not from assay-based typing. Samples came from the ongoing ImmuneRACE study (first 160 participants) plus 1,254 subjects from 6 global collaborators. The material from the prospective study consisted of cDNA or gDNA derived from T cells, B-cell-depleted T cells, or PBMCs. Broader findings and caveats from the paper: The amount of clinical and demographic metadata varied by source and participant and was provided uncurated.

Each collaborating institution followed its own protocols to collect whole blood in K2EDTA tubes. For TCRbeta analysis, collaborator samples were shipped as frozen whole blood, as isolated PBMCs, or as DNA extracted from either sample type. The V end loses 6 bases and the J end loses 4 bases, and a stretch of 15 bases separates them. The CDR3 covers 14 residues, taking in both the cysteine and the phenylalanine. Only the CDR3 region is kept as DNA, spanning 42 bases read in frame from base 1. CDR1 and CDR2 are drawn from the germline V gene: MGHDK, SYGVNS. TCRbeta CDR3 regions were amplified from genomic DNA using the immunoSEQ Assay, a bias-controlled multiplex PCR. For the original study's pipeline: The number of nucleated cells in each sample was estimated from the amplification of reference gene primers within the assay. To quantify the absolute abundance of each unique TCRbeta CDR3 rearrangement, sequence reads were collapsed and filtered. For each sample, productive Simpson clonality was calculated as the square root of Simpson's diversity index over productive rearrangements. TCRdb took over this immuneACCESS table, retaining in-frame rearrangements with V and J assigned. Such tables are incomplete; in checked studies, under half of the missing clones stem from an unresolved V gene, and the remainder is unexplained. The V and J calls and clone size come from that table; D and trimming were worked out from the DNA. The sample table records about 26,000 clones; roughly 80% of these occur just once. The top ten clones comprise about 51% of the sample.

Concerning this clone itself: The antigen it recognizes is unknown. The record has no base qualities; no much larger clone is one base away.

The sequence was obtained from a man aged 45-65 years with active or convalescent COVID-19. Sequenced sample: peripheral blood. The chain is assembled from TRBV25-1 and TRBJ1-2, and the D gene may be TRBD1, 6 bases matching. The CDR3 loop reads CASSGDLGAYGYTF. The sequenced DNA: TGTGCCAGCAGCGGGGACCTGGGGGCCTATGGCTACACCTTC.